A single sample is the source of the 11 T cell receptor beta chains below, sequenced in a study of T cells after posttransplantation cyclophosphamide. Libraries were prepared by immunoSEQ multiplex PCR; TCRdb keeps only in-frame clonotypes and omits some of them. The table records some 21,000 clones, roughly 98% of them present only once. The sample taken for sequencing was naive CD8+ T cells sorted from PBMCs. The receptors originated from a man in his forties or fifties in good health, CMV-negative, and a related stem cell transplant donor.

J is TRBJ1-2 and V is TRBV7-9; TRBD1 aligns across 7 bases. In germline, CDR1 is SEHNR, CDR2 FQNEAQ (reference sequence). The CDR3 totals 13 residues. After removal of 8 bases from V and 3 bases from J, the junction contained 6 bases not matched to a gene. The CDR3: CASLTGDDYGYTF. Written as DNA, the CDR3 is TGTGCCAGCCTAACAGGGGACGACTATGGCTACACCTTC.

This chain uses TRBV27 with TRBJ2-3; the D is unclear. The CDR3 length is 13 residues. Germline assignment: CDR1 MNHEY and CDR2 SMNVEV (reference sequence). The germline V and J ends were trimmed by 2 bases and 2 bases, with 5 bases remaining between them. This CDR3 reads CASSLIYTDTQYF. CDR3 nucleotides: TGTGCCAGCAGTTTAATCTACACAGATACGCAGTATTTT.

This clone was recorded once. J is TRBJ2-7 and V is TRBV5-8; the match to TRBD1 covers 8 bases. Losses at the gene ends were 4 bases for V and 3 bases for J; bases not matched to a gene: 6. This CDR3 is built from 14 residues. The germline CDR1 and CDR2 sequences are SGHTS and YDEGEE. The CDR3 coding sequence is TGTGCCAGCAGCCCCGGACAGGGAGTCTACGAGCAGTACTTC. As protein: CASSPGQGVYEQYF.

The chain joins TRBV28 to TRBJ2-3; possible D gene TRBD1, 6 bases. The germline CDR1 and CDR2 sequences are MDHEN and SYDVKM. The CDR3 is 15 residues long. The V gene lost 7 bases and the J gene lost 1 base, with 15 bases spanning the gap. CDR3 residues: CASTMRGWGTDTQYF. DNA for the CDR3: TGTGCCAGCACCATGAGGGGGTGGGGCACAGATACGCAGTATTTT.

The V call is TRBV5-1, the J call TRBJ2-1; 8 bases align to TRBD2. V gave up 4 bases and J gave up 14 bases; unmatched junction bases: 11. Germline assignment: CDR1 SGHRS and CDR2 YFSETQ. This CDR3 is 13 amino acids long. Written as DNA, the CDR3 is TGCGCCAGCAGCCCTGGGGGACTAGAGATAAAGTTCTTC. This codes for CASSPGGLEIKFF.

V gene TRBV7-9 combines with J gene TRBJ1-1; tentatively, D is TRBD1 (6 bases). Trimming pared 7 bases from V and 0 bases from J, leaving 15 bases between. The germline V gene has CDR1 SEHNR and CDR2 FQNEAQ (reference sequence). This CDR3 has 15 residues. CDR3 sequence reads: CASTVSGQLNTEAFF. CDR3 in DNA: TGTGCCAGCACCGTATCAGGACAGCTGAACACTGAAGCTTTCTTT.

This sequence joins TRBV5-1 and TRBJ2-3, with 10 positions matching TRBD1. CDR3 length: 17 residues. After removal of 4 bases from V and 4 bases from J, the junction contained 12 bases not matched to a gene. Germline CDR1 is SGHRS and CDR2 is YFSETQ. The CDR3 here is CASSGLGQGTTPDTQYF. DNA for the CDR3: TGCGCCAGCAGCGGGTTGGGACAGGGGACAACTCCAGATACGCAGTATTTT.

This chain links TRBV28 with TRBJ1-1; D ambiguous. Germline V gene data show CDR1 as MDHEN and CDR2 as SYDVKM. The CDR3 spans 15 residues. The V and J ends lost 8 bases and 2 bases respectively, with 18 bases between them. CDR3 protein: CASRVAGFDNTEAFF. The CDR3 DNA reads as TGTGCCAGCCGAGTTGCAGGATTTGACAACACTGAAGCTTTCTTT. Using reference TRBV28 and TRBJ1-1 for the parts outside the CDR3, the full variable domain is DVKVTQSSRYLVKRTGEKVFLECVQDMDHENMFWYRQDPGLGLRLIYFSYDVKMKEKGDIPEGYSVSREKKERFSLILESASTNQTSMYLCASRVAGFDNTEAFFGQGTRLTVV.

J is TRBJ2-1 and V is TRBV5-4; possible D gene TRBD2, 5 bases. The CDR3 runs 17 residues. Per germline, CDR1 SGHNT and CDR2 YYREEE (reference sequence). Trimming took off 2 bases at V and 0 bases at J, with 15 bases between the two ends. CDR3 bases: TGTGCCAGCAGCTTACCGAAGTCGGGGAGCTCCTACAATGAGCAGTTCTTC. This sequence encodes CASSLPKSGSSYNEQFF.

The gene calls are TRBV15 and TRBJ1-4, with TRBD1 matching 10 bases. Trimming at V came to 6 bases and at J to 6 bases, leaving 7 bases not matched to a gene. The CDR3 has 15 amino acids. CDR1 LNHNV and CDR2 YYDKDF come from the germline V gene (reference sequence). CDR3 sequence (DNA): TGTGCCACCAGTAGACAGGGGGCAAGCGATGAAAAACTGTTTTTT. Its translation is CATSRQGASDEKLFF. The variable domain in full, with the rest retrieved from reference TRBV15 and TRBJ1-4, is DAMVIQNPRYQVTQFGKPVTLSCSQTLNHNVMYWYQQKSSQAPKLLFHYYDKDFNNEADTPDNFQSRRPNTSFCFLDIRSPGLGDTAMYLCATSRQGASDEKLFFGSGTQLSVL.

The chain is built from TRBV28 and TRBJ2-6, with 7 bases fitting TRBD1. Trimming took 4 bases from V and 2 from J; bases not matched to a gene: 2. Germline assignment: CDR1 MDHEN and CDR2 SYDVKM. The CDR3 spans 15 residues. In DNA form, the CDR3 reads TGTGCCAGCAGTTACGACAGGGCTGGGGCCAACGTCCTGACTTTC. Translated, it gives CASSYDRAGANVLTF.